This T cell receptor (beta chain) was captured by sequencing in a study of blood T cell repertoires in COVID-19. Study as a whole: T cells, B-cell-depleted T cells, or PBMCs supplied cDNA or gDNA.

Generated by immunoSEQ multiplex PCR, the TCRdb table keeps only in-frame clones and is missing some. The data show 180,000 or so clones, 81% seen once. While infection was still active, Seattle patients were enrolled and then followed longitudinally. The CDR3 is 15 amino acids. Between the trimmed V and J ends, which lost 0 bases and 0 bases, there was a span of 6 bases. Germline CDR1 and CDR2: SGHNT and YYREEE (reference sequence). Sequencing was carried out using peripheral blood. The TCR sequence derives from a middle-aged woman with COVID-19, enrolled during active disease. This rearrangement joins TRBV5-4 to TRBJ1-4, with D hard to call. In nucleotides, the CDR3 is TGTGCCAGCAGCTTGGCCCCAGCAACTAATGAAAAACTGTTTTTT. Amino acids: CASSLAPATNEKLFF.